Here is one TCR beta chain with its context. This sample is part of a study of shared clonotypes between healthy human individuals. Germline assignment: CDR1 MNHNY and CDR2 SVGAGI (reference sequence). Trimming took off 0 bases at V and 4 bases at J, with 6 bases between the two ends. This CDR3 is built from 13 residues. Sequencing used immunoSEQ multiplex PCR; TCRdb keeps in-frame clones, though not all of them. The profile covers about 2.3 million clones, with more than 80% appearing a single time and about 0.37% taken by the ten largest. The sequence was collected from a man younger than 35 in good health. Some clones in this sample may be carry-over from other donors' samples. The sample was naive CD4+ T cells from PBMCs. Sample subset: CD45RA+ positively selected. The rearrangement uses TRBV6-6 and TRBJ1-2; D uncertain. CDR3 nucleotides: TGTGCCAGCAGTTACTCGGAGAGCTATGGCTACACCTTC. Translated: CASSYSESYGYTF.